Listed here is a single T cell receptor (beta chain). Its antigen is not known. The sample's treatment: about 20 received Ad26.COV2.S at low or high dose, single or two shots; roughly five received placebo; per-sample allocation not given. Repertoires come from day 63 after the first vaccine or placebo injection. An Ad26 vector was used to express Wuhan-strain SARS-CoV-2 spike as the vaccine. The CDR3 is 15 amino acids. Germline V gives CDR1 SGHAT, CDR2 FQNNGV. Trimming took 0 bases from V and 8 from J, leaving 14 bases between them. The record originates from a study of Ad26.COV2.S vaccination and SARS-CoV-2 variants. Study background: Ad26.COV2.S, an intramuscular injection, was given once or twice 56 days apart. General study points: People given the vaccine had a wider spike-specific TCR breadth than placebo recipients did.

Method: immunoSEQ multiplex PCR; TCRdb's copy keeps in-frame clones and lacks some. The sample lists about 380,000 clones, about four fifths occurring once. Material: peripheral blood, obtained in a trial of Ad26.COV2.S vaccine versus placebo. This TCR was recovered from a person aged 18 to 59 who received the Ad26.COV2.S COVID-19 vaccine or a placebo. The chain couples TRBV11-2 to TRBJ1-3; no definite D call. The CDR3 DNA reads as TGTGCCAGCAGCTTAGATTGGCTCCGCGTGGACACCATATATTTT. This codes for CASSLDWLRVDTIYF.